Presented here are 7 T cell receptor beta chains from one specimen sequenced in a study of blood T cell repertoires in COVID-19. Clones were read by immunoSEQ multiplex PCR, and TCRdb kept only the in-frame ones, dropping some. Here the sample spans roughly 190,000 clones, roughly 87% being singletons. Sequenced material: peripheral blood. The receptors originated from a middle-aged woman with acute or convalescent COVID-19.

The chain couples TRBV28 to TRBJ1-5, with a possible D match to TRBD1 (5 bases). Looked up from germline, CDR1 is MDHEN and CDR2 is SYDVKM. Deletions cut 5 bases from V and 7 bases from J, with 15 bases between. The CDR3 contains 14 residues. CDR3 sequence reads: CASSPSGSYQPQHF. As DNA, the CDR3 is TGTGCCAGCAGTCCGTCAGGGTCTTACCAGCCCCAGCATTTT.

The rearrangement joins TRBV7-9 to TRBJ2-3, with a possible D match to TRBD1 (6 bases). CDR3 length: 16 residues. CDR1 SEHNR and CDR2 FQNEAQ come from the germline V gene (reference sequence). V was trimmed by 5 bases and J by 3 bases, leaving 18 bases between them. The CDR3 loop reads CASSPRDISGTDTQYF. CDR3 nucleotide sequence: TGTGCCAGCAGCCCCAGGGACATTTCGGGGACAGATACGCAGTATTTT.

The V and J genes are TRBV6-6 and TRBJ1-1, with 9 bases that match TRBD1. The germline CDR1 and CDR2 sequences are MNHNY and SVGAGI (reference sequence). The CDR3 is 15 residues long. With V trimmed by 6 bases and J by 6 bases, 11 bases remained unmatched. The CDR3 here is CASRTPGQGTSEAFF. CDR3 nucleotide sequence: TGTGCCAGCAGAACTCCGGGACAGGGCACCTCTGAAGCTTTCTTT.

In DNA, the CDR3 is TGTGCCAGCAGCCAAGCCCGAGCACCGGGGGGCAATGAGCAGTTCTTC. It yields the protein CASSQARAPGGNEQFF. The chain joins TRBV3-1 (or the pseudogene TRBV3-2) to TRBJ2-1; 7 nucleotides align to TRBD2. V shed 1 base and J 6 bases; nucleotides not matched to a gene: 9. The CDR3 length is 16 residues. In germline, CDR1 is LGHDT, CDR2 YNNKEL (reference sequence).

This clone was seen only once. The chain recombines TRBV28 with TRBJ2-2; no clear D. V was shortened by 8 bases and J by 2 bases, with 9 bases between the two germline ends. The CDR3 contains 13 residues. The germline V gene encodes CDR1 MDHEN and CDR2 SYDVKM. CDR3 coding DNA: TGTGCCAGCTCCTTCTCCAACACCGGGGAGCTGTTTTTT. Its translation: CASSFSNTGELFF.

This rearrangement joins TRBV6-5 to TRBJ1-3, with 7 bases aligning to TRBD1. Trimming took 1 base from V and 4 from J; bases not matched to a gene: 7. This CDR3 is built from 16 residues. Germline V lookup: CDR1 MNHEY, CDR2 SVGAGI. For the CDR3, the DNA is TGTGCCAGCAGTTACTGGGGAGACAGGGAAGGAAACACCATATATTTT. It specifies CASSYWGDREGNTIYF.

The chain has TRBV4-2 and TRBJ1-4; D gene ambiguous. The CDR3 is 15 amino acids. The germline gives CDR1 LGHNA, CDR2 YNFKEQ. Trimming took off 4 bases at V and 0 bases at J, with 9 bases between the two ends. The DNA of the CDR3 is TGTGCCAGCAGCCGCAAGCACTCAACTAATGAAAAACTGTTTTTT. Translated, it gives CASSRKHSTNEKLFF.